What follows are 14 T cell receptor beta chains derived from one specimen sequenced in a study of a mutant IDH1 vaccine in newly diagnosed glioma. Assay used: immunoSEQ multiplex PCR; TCRdb lists only in-frame clones, some missing. Of about 130,000 clones in the sample, about four fifths are singletons; the top ten hold under 5.5%. The antigens for these receptors are not known. The sample's time point: week 11, during vaccination. Topical imiquimod was applied with each vaccine dose, which held 300 ug of mutant IDH1 20-mer peptide. The specimen comprised PBMCs, sampled from a glioma patient whose treatment included an IDH1 peptide vaccine. These receptors were collected from a man aged 35-49 years with glioma.

This clone has only a few counts. The gene calls are TRBV19 and TRBJ2-7, with a weak D call TRBD2 (7 bases). The CDR3 runs to 14 residues. Looked up from germline, CDR1 is LNHDA and CDR2 is SQIVND (reference sequence). V was trimmed by 3 bases and J by 2 bases, leaving 11 bases between them. The DNA of the CDR3 is TGTGCCAGTAGTATCAAGGGGGGGGCCTACGAGCAGTACTTC. Protein: CASSIKGGAYEQYF.

The gene calls are TRBV7-8 and TRBJ2-1, with no clear D. CDR1 SGHVS and CDR2 FQNEAQ come from the germline V gene. Trimming removed 1 base from V and 1 base from J, with 5 bases in between. The length of the CDR3 is 14 residues. CDR3 sequence reads: CASSLGPSYNEQFF. The DNA of the CDR3 is TGTGCCAGCAGCTTAGGCCCATCCTACAATGAGCAGTTCTTC.

V usage is TRBV5-1 and J usage is TRBJ2-3; 14 nucleotides align to TRBD2. The length of the CDR3 is 18 residues. The V segment lost 0 bases and the J segment 5 bases; nucleotides outside the gene matches: 8. Germline CDR1 SGHRS, CDR2 YFSETQ. The CDR3 DNA reads as TGCGCCAGCAGCTTGGTCCCCAGGGGACTAGCGGGGGAAGATACGCAGTATTTT. It is translated as CASSLVPRGLAGEDTQYF.

The J gene is TRBJ2-1, the V gene TRBV4-2; 9 positions agree with TRBD2. Per germline, CDR1 LGHNA and CDR2 YNFKEQ. V shed 4 bases, J shed 5 bases, and the junction held 9 bases outside the gene matches. The CDR3 loop spans 16 amino acids. The chain's CDR3 is CASSRGSGGIDNEQFF. As DNA, the CDR3 is TGTGCCAGCAGCCGGGGTAGCGGGGGAATCGACAATGAGCAGTTCTTC.

Here the CDR3 reads CASSLVKGLAGDANTGELFF. The CDR3 DNA reads as TGTGCCAGCAGTTTAGTTAAGGGACTAGCGGGGGATGCGAACACCGGGGAGCTGTTTTTT. The rearrangement joins TRBV27 to TRBJ2-2; 14 bases agree with TRBD2. The CDR3 totals 20 residues. Trimming at V came to 2 bases and at J to 0 bases, leaving 8 bases not matched to a gene. Germline V lookup: CDR1 MNHEY, CDR2 SMNVEV (reference sequence).

V and J are TRBV11-1 and TRBJ1-1; D is ambiguous. The germline V gene has CDR1 SGHAT and CDR2 FQDESV (reference sequence). The CDR3 is made up of 14 amino acids. The V and J ends lost 2 bases and 0 bases respectively, with 7 bases between them. The chain's CDR3 is CASSLSLVNTEAFF. The CDR3 nucleotides read TGTGCCAGCAGCTTATCCCTCGTGAACACTGAAGCTTTCTTT.

The CDR3 loop reads CASSEGEGPREQYF. CDR3 coding DNA: TGTGCCAGCAGTGAAGGTGAGGGTCCGCGGGAGCAGTACTTC. The rearrangement links TRBV2 to TRBJ2-7, with D possibly matching TRBD2 (5 bases). Germline-derived CDR1 and CDR2 are SNHLY and FYNNEI. CDR3 length equals 14 residues. Trimming took 1 base from V and 7 from J, leaving 14 bases between them.

This clone was counted once. The chain couples TRBV5-4 to TRBJ1-4; D is perhaps TRBD1 (5 bases). The V and J ends lost 3 bases and 1 base respectively, with 7 bases between them. Per the germline V gene, CDR1 is SGHNT and CDR2 is YYREEE (reference sequence). This CDR3 is built from 14 residues. This CDR3 reads CASSSGVTNEKLFF. The CDR3 DNA reads TGTGCCAGCAGCTCGGGGGTAACTAATGAAAAACTGTTTTTT.

V usage is TRBV7-3 and J usage is TRBJ1-2; a weak D match, TRBD1 (5 bases). Germline CDR1 and CDR2: SGHTA and FQGTGA. The CDR3 has 14 amino acids. V was cut by 2 bases and J by 2 bases, with 9 bases left in between. In DNA form, the CDR3 reads TGTGCCAGCAGCTTAGGAGGGGACAACTATGGCTACACCTTC. Protein product: CASSLGGDNYGYTF.

The chain couples TRBV6-5 to TRBJ1-3; 7 bases line up with TRBD1. CDR3 length equals 15 residues. Germline trimming cut 6 bases from V and 0 bases from J; bases unmatched to any gene: 5. From germline, CDR1 is MNHEY and CDR2 SVGAGI. The CDR3 sequence: CASSLQGLSGNTIYF. The CDR3 bases are TGTGCCAGCAGCCTACAGGGGCTCTCTGGAAACACCATATATTTT.

The chain recombines TRBV6-6 with TRBJ1-5; maybe TRBD1 (6 bases). Germline V lookup: CDR1 MNHNY, CDR2 SVGAGI (reference sequence). V dropped 9 bases and J dropped 3 bases, with 12 bases sitting between them. This CDR3 has 13 amino acids. In nucleotides, the CDR3 is TGTGCCAGTCTGGGGGCTCCCAATCAGCCCCAGCATTTT. Its protein product is CASLGAPNQPQHF.

The chain joins TRBV18 to TRBJ2-2; tentative D call: TRBD1 (5 bases). The CDR3 loop spans 15 amino acids. Germline V lookup: CDR1 KGHSH, CDR2 LQKENI. V was cut by 8 bases and J by 2 bases, with 15 bases left in between. DNA of the CDR3: TGTGCCAGCCACCGGCAGGGTTCTAACACCGGGGAGCTGTTTTTT. Its protein is CASHRQGSNTGELFF.

The V call is TRBV11-2, the J call TRBJ2-3; 12 bases line up with TRBD2. From germline, CDR1 is SGHAT and CDR2 FQNNGV. V gave up 6 bases and J gave up 4 bases; unmatched junction bases: 5. The CDR3 totals 15 residues. The CDR3 sequence: CASSTSGGRADTQYF. The CDR3 nucleotides read TGTGCCAGCAGTACTAGCGGGGGGCGCGCAGATACGCAGTATTTT.

The chain joins TRBV11-2 to TRBJ2-1, with 11 bases matching TRBD2. Germline V CDR1 and CDR2: SGHAT, FQNNGV. The trim removed 5 bases at V and 8 bases at J, leaving 8 bases unmatched. The CDR3 runs 15 residues. CDR3 loop: CASSDLAGGGDEQFF. The CDR3, as DNA: TGTGCCAGCAGCGACCTAGCGGGGGGAGGGGATGAGCAGTTCTTC.